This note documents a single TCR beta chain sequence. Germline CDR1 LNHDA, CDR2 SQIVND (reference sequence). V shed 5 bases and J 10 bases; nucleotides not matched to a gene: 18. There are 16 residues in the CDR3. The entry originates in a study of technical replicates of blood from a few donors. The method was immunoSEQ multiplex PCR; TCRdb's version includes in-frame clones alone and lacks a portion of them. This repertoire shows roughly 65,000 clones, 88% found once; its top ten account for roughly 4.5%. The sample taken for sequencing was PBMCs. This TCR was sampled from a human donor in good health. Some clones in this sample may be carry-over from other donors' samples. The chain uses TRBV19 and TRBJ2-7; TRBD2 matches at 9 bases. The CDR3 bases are TGTGCCAGTAGTGACATAATGACTAGCGGAGCCCCTCCCCAGTACTTC. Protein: CASSDIMTSGAPPQYF.